These 11 T cell receptor beta chains originate from one sample sequenced in a study of post-analysis software for immune sequencing data. Study-wide points: Among roughly five TRBV segments more frequent in patients than controls were TRBV5-6, TRBV5-1 and TRBV20-1.

Unique molecular identifiers were built into the TCR beta cDNA libraries. Each CDR3 protein gets one entry after TCRdb re-called the PCR reads with MiXCR. Found here are roughly 540,000 distinct CDR3 sequences, 34% of them singletons; the top ten hold about 6%. Their antigens are not known. The sample was blood. The receptors here all came from a girl aged 2 to 17 with multiple sclerosis.

The chain joins TRBV5-1 to TRBJ1-2, with TRBD1 matching over 7 bases. J gave up 8 bases and V 3 bases, and 4 bases lay outside the gene matches. CDR3 length equals 12 residues. Germline assignment: CDR1 SGHRS and CDR2 YFSETQ. CDR3 sequence: CASSWGTEGYTF. The CDR3 region has the DNA TGCGCCAGCAGCTGGGGGACAGAAGGCTACACCTTC. The variable domain in full, completed from reference TRBV5-1 and TRBJ1-2, reads KAGVTQTPRYLIKTRGQQVTLSCSPISGHRSVSWYQQTPGQGLQFLFEYFSETQRNKGNFPGRFSGRQFSNSRSEMNVSTLELGDSALYLCASSWGTEGYTFGSGTRLTVV.

In this sample, this clonotype turned up a few times. The V gene is TRBV20-1, the J gene TRBJ2-3, with 7 nucleotides matching TRBD2. Germline trimming cut 0 bases from V and 1 base from J; bases unmatched to any gene: 10. CDR3 length: 17 residues. The V gene's germline CDR1 is DFQATT and CDR2 SNEGSKA (reference sequence). The CDR3 loop reads CSARDTSRTRGTDTQYF. The CDR3 DNA reads as TGCAGTGCTAGAGATACATCCCGGACTAGAGGCACAGATACGCAGTATTTT.

This clonotype has more than one count but fewer than ten. The chain couples TRBV4-1 to TRBJ2-3; no reliable D call. The germline gives CDR1 MGHRA, CDR2 YSYEKL. With 0 bases removed from V and 3 bases from J, the gap between germline ends came to 13 bases. The CDR3 is 16 residues long. The CDR3 loop is CASSQDEHRATDTQYF. DNA for the CDR3: TGCGCCAGCAGCCAAGATGAGCACAGAGCTACAGATACGCAGTATTTT.

This CDR3 reads CASSQSTPDYSYEQYF. In nucleotides, the CDR3 is TGTGCCAGCAGCCAATCAACACCGGACTACTCCTACGAGCAGTACTTC. This chain links TRBV16 with TRBJ2-7; perhaps TRBD2 as D (6 bases). Trimming stripped 0 bases from V and 0 bases from J, with 12 bases between. CDR1 KGHSY and CDR2 FQNENV come from the germline V gene. This CDR3 is built from 16 residues. Full variable domain (outside the CDR3, taken from reference TRBV16 and TRBJ2-7): GEEVAQTPKHLVRGEGQKAKLYCAPIKGHSYVFWYQQVLKNEFKFLISFQNENVFDETGMPKERFSAKCLPNSPCSLEIQATKLEDSAVYFCASSQSTPDYSYEQYFGPGTRLTVT.

V is TRBV29-1 and J is TRBJ2-3; a weak D match, TRBD2 (7 bases). The CDR3 extends over 15 amino acids. V was clipped by 1 base and J by 4 bases, with 15 bases between them. Germline CDR1 and CDR2: SQVTM and ANQGSEA. CDR3 loop: CSVEGTGGLPDTQYF. CDR3 DNA sequence: TGCAGCGTTGAAGGGACGGGGGGCCTCCCAGATACGCAGTATTTT.

This chain joins TRBV5-1 and TRBJ1-1; 8 bases are shared with TRBD1. V was clipped by 4 bases and J by 1 base; unmatched bases: 6. Germline CDR1 SGHRS, CDR2 YFSETQ. The CDR3 is 15 residues long. The CDR3 spells CASSESGQENTEAFF. As DNA, the CDR3 is TGCGCCAGCAGCGAGTCGGGACAGGAGAACACTGAAGCTTTCTTT.

This clonotype has just a few counts. This chain uses TRBV29-1 with TRBJ1-3, with 7 positions matching TRBD1. J lost 2 bases, V lost 6 bases, and 4 bases had no gene match. Per germline, CDR1 SQVTM and CDR2 ANQGSEA. CDR3 length equals 13 residues. CDR3 coding DNA: TGCAGCGTCGCGGGGACAGCTGGAAACACCATATATTTT. The encoded protein is CSVAGTAGNTIYF.

The chain uses TRBV6-5 and TRBJ1-2; 9 bases map to TRBD1. V shed 2 bases, J shed 4 bases, and the junction held 8 bases outside the gene matches. Germline V gives CDR1 MNHEY, CDR2 SVGAGI. This CDR3 comprises 16 residues. The CDR3 loop reads CASSYGGQGRIYGYTF. In DNA form, the CDR3 reads TGTGCCAGCAGTTACGGGGGACAGGGTAGGATCTATGGCTACACCTTC.

The CDR3 DNA reads TGCGCCAGCAGCCTAGGGACTAGCGGGGGGCTGGGAAACATTCAGTACTTC. Its translation: CASSLGTSGGLGNIQYF. The V call is TRBV5-1, the J call TRBJ2-4; 15 nucleotides match TRBD2. The germline gives CDR1 SGHRS, CDR2 YFSETQ. J lost 6 bases, V lost 4 bases, and 8 bases had no gene match. CDR3 length equals 17 residues.

This clonotype appeared once. The rearrangement joins TRBV11-2 to TRBJ2-3; 9 bases align to TRBD1. CDR1 is SGHAT, CDR2 FQNNGV, per germline. V was clipped by 2 bases and J by 3 bases; unmatched bases: 6. The CDR3 sequence is 16 residues long. Written as DNA, the CDR3 is TGTGCCAGCAGCTTACGAGGCGGGACAGGGACAGATACGCAGTATTTT. Protein: CASSLRGGTGTDTQYF.

The chain employs TRBV12-3 or TRBV12-4 and TRBJ2-5; D unclear. The V end was cut by 5 bases, the J end by 11 bases, with 15 bases between. This CDR3 has 12 residues. The CDR3 region is CASSIPGPEQYF. DNA for the CDR3: TGTGCCAGCAGTATCCCCGGGCCAGAGCAGTACTTC.